Described below is a single TCR beta chain sequence and its context. Trimming cost V 1 base and J 1 base, with 8 bases left between them. CDR3 size: 15 residues. Germline V gene data show CDR1 as SGHRS and CDR2 as YFSETQ. The data originate from a study of cytomegalovirus exposure and HLA in healthy donors. Repertoires were generated with immunoSEQ multiplex PCR, while TCRdb's copy carries only in-frame clones and drops some. This sample has around 120,000 clones, with approximately 88% found just once. The chain joins TRBV5-1 to TRBJ2-2, with D perhaps matching TRBD2 (5 bases). The sequence was collected from a young woman in good health and CMV-seropositive. The source material was PBMCs. In nucleotides, the CDR3 is TGCGCCAGCAGCTTGTCCGGGGAGAACACCGGGGAGCTGTTTTTT. It yields the protein CASSLSGENTGELFF.